Sequencing of this T cell receptor beta chain was carried out in a study of cytomegalovirus exposure and HLA in healthy donors. The study, taken as a whole, reports: TCR beta sequences numbering over 15,000 were associated with HLA alleles at 0.05 false discovery rate in a later analysis.

On this clone itself: The antigen remains undetermined.

The PCR made use of 60 Vbeta and 13 Jbeta primers. Measured with immunoSEQ multiplex PCR; TCRdb has only the in-frame clones, and not every one. The table includes some 98,000 clones, roughly 81% detected once. Trimming at V came to 1 base and at J to 12 bases, leaving 21 bases not matched to a gene. The CDR3 loop spans 19 amino acids. Germline-derived CDR1 and CDR2 are MGHRA and YSYEKL. The chain combines TRBV4-1 with TRBJ1-6, with 7 bases aligning to TRBD1. Specimen: PBMCs. The sequence was collected from a man aged 40-55 years in good health and CMV-seronegative. CDR3 sequence: CASSQVLDRRPRGGKPLHF. CDR3 DNA sequence: TGCGCCAGCAGCCAAGTTCTGGACAGGCGACCCCGTGGGGGGAAACCCCTCCACTTT.